The 2 T cell receptor beta chains below come from one sample, sequenced in a study of T-cell reconstitution after alpha-beta-depleted transplantation in children. Construction of the TCRbeta library involved unique molecular identifiers. TCRdb re-derived calls from the PCR reads in MiXCR, one entry per CDR3 protein. This table has hundreds of thousands of distinct CDR3 sequences, 16% appearing once. The material was PBMCs from the stem cell graft donor, obtained from the stem cell graft. These receptors were collected from a human donor who donated a stem cell graft to a child with acute myeloid leukemia.

This clonotype was seen a handful of times. The gene calls are TRBV20-1 and TRBJ2-1; TRBD2 might be the D (5 bases). Deletions cut 1 base from V and 5 bases from J, with 9 bases between. The CDR3 runs 13 residues. Germline assignment: CDR1 DFQATT and CDR2 SNEGSKA (reference sequence). CDR3 residues: CSARGTYHNEQFF. DNA for the CDR3: TGCAGTGCTAGAGGGACTTATCACAATGAGCAGTTCTTC.

The J gene is TRBJ1-5, the V gene TRBV5-1; no clear D gene. CDR1 and CDR2 from the germline V gene are SGHRS and YFSETQ. This CDR3 is 15 amino acids long. The V and J ends lost 1 base and 0 bases respectively, with 8 bases between them. The DNA for the CDR3 is TGCGCCAGCAGCTTGTCTGATTCTAGCAATCAGCCCCAGCATTTT. It specifies CASSLSDSSNQPQHF.